What follows are 15 T cell receptor beta chains derived from one specimen sequenced in a study of identical twins. A single record per CDR3 protein comes from TCRdb applying MiXCR to the 5' RACE reads. Among 200,000 to 300,000 distinct CDR3 sequences listed, roughly an eighth were seen once. The data also belong to a second study, concerning yellow fever vaccine responses in identical twins.

The source material was memory (CD45RO+) T cells sorted from blood. The receptor set was obtained from a woman between 18 and 29 years old in good health.

The chain has TRBV20-1 and TRBJ2-5; D remains unclear. The CDR3 covers 12 residues. The germline V and J ends were trimmed by 4 bases and 7 bases, with 13 bases remaining between them. Germline assignment: CDR1 DFQATT and CDR2 SNEGSKA (reference sequence). CDR3 DNA: TGCAGTGCTACCTACTCCGATGGGACCCAGTACTTC. Amino acids: CSATYSDGTQYF.

This clonotype was detected a few times. The genes are TRBV30 and TRBJ2-1; 9 positions match TRBD1. Germline values: CDR1 GTSNPN, CDR2 SVGIG (reference sequence). The J segment lost 5 bases and the V segment lost 7 bases, leaving 6 bases of the junction unmatched. CDR3 length: 13 amino acids. The CDR3: CAYSWTGDNEQFF. DNA of the CDR3: TGTGCCTATAGCTGGACAGGGGACAATGAGCAGTTCTTC. The complete variable domain, with remaining parts taken from reference TRBV30 and TRBJ2-1, reads SQTIHQWPATLVQPVGSPLSLECTVEGTSNPNLYWYRQAAGRGLQLLFYSVGIGQISSEVPQNLSASRPQDRQFILSSKKLLLSDSGFYLCAYSWTGDNEQFFGPGTRLTVL.

This clonotype was found a few times. The V gene is TRBV11-2, the J gene TRBJ2-7; 8 bases fit TRBD1. The germline V gene has CDR1 SGHAT and CDR2 FQNNGV. CDR3 length: 19 residues. The V segment lost 5 bases and the J segment 1 base; nucleotides outside the gene matches: 19. The DNA of the CDR3 is TGTGCCAGCAGCCCTCTAGGATCGGGGAGGACAGGGCGGTCCTACGAGCAGTACTTC. Translated: CASSPLGSGRTGRSYEQYF.

This clonotype has a handful of counts. CDR3 nucleotides: TGCAGTGCTAGAGATCCAGTGGGACAGAAATATGGCTACACCTTC. This codes for CSARDPVGQKYGYTF. This chain uses TRBV20-1 with TRBJ1-2; TRBD1 matches at 7 bases. Germline lookup yields CDR1 DFQATT and CDR2 SNEGSKA (reference sequence). The CDR3 covers 15 residues. V shed 0 bases, J shed 5 bases, and the junction held 9 bases outside the gene matches.

This clonotype appeared many times. The chain recombines TRBV24-1 with TRBJ2-1; a possible D gene is TRBD1 (6 bases). The CDR3 length is 16 residues. Germline V gives CDR1 KGHDR, CDR2 SFDVKD. Deletions cut 5 bases from V and 3 bases from J, with 16 bases between. The CDR3 reads CATSGQTGRDYNEQFF. The CDR3 region has the DNA TGTGCCACCAGTGGACAGACAGGTAGAGACTACAATGAGCAGTTCTTC.

The CDR3 sequence is CASSLEAGGADTQYF. CDR3 bases: TGCGCCAGCAGCTTGGAGGCGGGAGGGGCAGATACGCAGTATTTT. The rearrangement joins TRBV5-1 to TRBJ2-3; 9 nucleotides agree with TRBD2. Germline CDR1 and CDR2: SGHRS and YFSETQ. The V and J ends lost 0 bases and 4 bases, in that order; junction bases with no gene match: 3. This CDR3 contains 15 residues. The full variable domain, rest sourced from reference TRBV5-1 and TRBJ2-3, is KAGVTQTPRYLIKTRGQQVTLSCSPISGHRSVSWYQQTPGQGLQFLFEYFSETQRNKGNFPGRFSGRQFSNSRSEMNVSTLELGDSALYLCASSLEAGGADTQYFGPGTRLTVL.

The J gene is TRBJ2-5, the V gene TRBV18; 9 positions match TRBD2. From germline, CDR1 is KGHSH and CDR2 LQKENI. The V segment lost 6 bases and the J segment 10 bases; nucleotides outside the gene matches: 15. The CDR3 runs to 15 residues. The CDR3 loop is CASSPFEAGGPDQYF. The DNA of the CDR3 is TGTGCCAGCTCGCCTTTCGAAGCGGGGGGCCCCGACCAGTACTTC.

This clonotype was seen a handful of times. This sequence joins TRBV19 and TRBJ1-2; weak D call: TRBD1 (5 bases). From germline, CDR1 is LNHDA and CDR2 SQIVND (reference sequence). CDR3 length: 15 residues. V lost 6 bases, J lost 4 bases, and 18 bases lay in between. The CDR3 here is CASRHGGARTYGYTF. CDR3 bases: TGTGCCAGTAGACATGGCGGGGCCAGGACCTATGGCTACACCTTC.

This clonotype turned up a few times. The chain couples TRBV11-2 to TRBJ2-7, with 9 bases identical to TRBD2. There are 15 residues in the CDR3. V lost 5 bases and J lost 2; bases outside the gene matches: 7. The germline CDR1 and CDR2 sequences are SGHAT and FQNNGV. CDR3 in DNA: TGTGCCAGCAGCGTTAGCGGGGGAACTACCTACGAGCAGTACTTC. Translation: CASSVSGGTTYEQYF.

This clonotype has just a few counts. V and J are TRBV5-6 and TRBJ2-2; D might be TRBD2 (8 bases). The germline V gene encodes CDR1 SGHDT and CDR2 YYEEEE. Trimming removed 1 base at V and 5 bases at J, with 18 bases between. The CDR3 totals 17 residues. Here the CDR3 DNA reads TGTGCCAGCAGCTTGTCGTCGGGAGGGGGCCGAACCGGGGAGCTGTTTTTT. It yields the protein CASSLSSGGGRTGELFF.

This clonotype appeared a few times. The CDR3 here is CASSYIPGGTGELFF. The CDR3 nucleotides read TGTGCCAGCAGTTACATTCCGGGGGGCACCGGGGAGCTGTTTTTT. The chain carries TRBV6-5 and TRBJ2-2, with 7 positions matching TRBD2. Germline lookup yields CDR1 MNHEY and CDR2 SVGAGI. CDR3 length equals 15 residues. Unmatched junction bases numbered 4, after V lost 2 bases and J lost 4 bases.

This chain uses TRBV20-1 with TRBJ2-7, with TRBD2 matching over 8 bases. This CDR3 is 15 amino acids long. The germline CDR1 and CDR2 sequences are DFQATT and SNEGSKA (reference sequence). With 4 bases clipped from V and 0 bases from J, the junction kept 8 bases outside the gene matches. The CDR3 protein is CSAIGLAYNSYEQYF. The CDR3 DNA sequence: TGCAGTGCTATTGGACTAGCATATAACTCCTACGAGCAGTACTTC.

The CDR3 DNA reads as TGTGCCAGCTCAGGAGGGGCCGGAGAGACCCAGTACTTC. The encoded protein is CASSGGAGETQYF. The chain is built from TRBV18 and TRBJ2-5; a possible D gene is TRBD2 (6 bases). V was pared by 5 bases and J by 4 bases, with 11 bases between. CDR3 length equals 13 residues. Germline CDR1 KGHSH, CDR2 LQKENI.

This chain uses TRBV5-1 with TRBJ2-5; 7 bases map to TRBD2. Looked up from germline, CDR1 is SGHRS and CDR2 is YFSETQ. The J segment lost 2 bases and the V segment lost 0 bases, leaving 4 bases of the junction unmatched. The length of the CDR3 is 15 residues. This CDR3 is CASSLVLGGQETQYF. CDR3 bases: TGCGCCAGCAGCTTGGTCCTGGGGGGGCAAGAGACCCAGTACTTC.

The V gene is TRBV5-1, the J gene TRBJ1-2; D remains unclear. This CDR3 region has 15 residues. Germline V CDR1 and CDR2: SGHRS, YFSETQ. Trimming cost V 0 bases and J 8 bases, with 17 bases left between them. CDR3 DNA sequence: TGCGCCAGCAGCTTGGTTTTCGGACCCCGAGGGGGCTACACCTTC. It codes for CASSLVFGPRGGYTF. Together with reference TRBV5-1 and TRBJ1-2, the CDR3 gives the full variable domain: KAGVTQTPRYLIKTRGQQVTLSCSPISGHRSVSWYQQTPGQGLQFLFEYFSETQRNKGNFPGRFSGRQFSNSRSEMNVSTLELGDSALYLCASSLVFGPRGGYTFGSGTRLTVV.